This T cell receptor beta chain appears in the sequencing data of a study of response to subunit inactivated influenza vaccine. The study's findings and limits: Authors suggested each seasonal flu vaccination may recruit only limited numbers of new T cells.

One entry per CDR3 protein results from TCRdb running MiXCR on the RT-PCR reads. The table records about 580,000 distinct CDR3 sequences, approximately 14% of them present only once. On this clonotype: Its specificity is not known.

The CDR3 length is 18 residues. The V gene end was trimmed by 2 bases and the J gene end by 0 bases; junction bases not matched to a gene: 11. Germline CDR1 and CDR2: SGHAT and FQNNGV. V usage is TRBV11-2 and J usage is TRBJ2-3; TRBD2 agrees at 7 bases. The specimen comprised PBMCs from blood, sampled less than 13 days after vaccination. The source of this sequence is a man aged 45-65 years who received an inactivated influenza vaccine. CDR3 sequence: CASSLKGRAGTSTDTQYF. As DNA, the CDR3 is TGTGCCAGCAGCTTAAAGGGCAGAGCGGGGACTAGCACAGATACGCAGTATTTT.